This TCR beta chain is drawn from a study of blood T cell repertoires in COVID-19. About the research overall: Donors in the United States, Italy and Spain gave samples during acute or convalescent COVID-19. From T cells, B-cell-depleted T cells, or PBMCs came the material, which was cDNA or gDNA.

The junction had 10 bases not matched to a gene; V was cut back by 4 bases and J by 4 bases. This CDR3 comprises 15 residues. Germline values: CDR1 MGHDK, CDR2 SYGVNS. Original processing methods: The authors estimated nucleated cell counts from reference gene primer amplification. Clones were read by immunoSEQ multiplex PCR, and TCRdb kept only the in-frame ones, dropping some. V, J and clone size reflect that table, while D and trimming were determined from the DNA. The table has approximately 250,000 clones, about 79% seen once; the top ten hold roughly 1.4%. The sample taken for sequencing was peripheral blood. The sequence was collected from a woman aged 40 to 50 who had recovered from COVID-19. The chain joins TRBV25-1 to TRBJ2-7, with 7 bases matching TRBD1. CDR3 sequence reads: CASSAPRDSLYEQYF. The DNA for the CDR3 is TGTGCCAGCAGTGCCCCTCGGGACAGCCTATACGAGCAGTACTTC.